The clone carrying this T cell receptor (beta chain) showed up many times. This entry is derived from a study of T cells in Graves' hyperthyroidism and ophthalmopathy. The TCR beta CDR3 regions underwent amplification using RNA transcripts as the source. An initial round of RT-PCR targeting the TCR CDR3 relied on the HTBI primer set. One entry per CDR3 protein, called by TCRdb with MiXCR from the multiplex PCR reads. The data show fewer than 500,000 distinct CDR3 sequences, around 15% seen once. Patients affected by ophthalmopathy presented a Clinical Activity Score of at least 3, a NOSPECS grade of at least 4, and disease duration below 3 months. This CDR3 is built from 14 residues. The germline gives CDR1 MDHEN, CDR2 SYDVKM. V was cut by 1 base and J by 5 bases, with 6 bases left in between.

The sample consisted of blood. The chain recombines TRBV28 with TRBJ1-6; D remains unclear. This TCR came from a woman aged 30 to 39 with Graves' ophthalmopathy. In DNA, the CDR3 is TGTGCCAGCAGTTTATATCCTGATAATTCACCCCTCCACTTT. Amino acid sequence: CASSLYPDNSPLHF.